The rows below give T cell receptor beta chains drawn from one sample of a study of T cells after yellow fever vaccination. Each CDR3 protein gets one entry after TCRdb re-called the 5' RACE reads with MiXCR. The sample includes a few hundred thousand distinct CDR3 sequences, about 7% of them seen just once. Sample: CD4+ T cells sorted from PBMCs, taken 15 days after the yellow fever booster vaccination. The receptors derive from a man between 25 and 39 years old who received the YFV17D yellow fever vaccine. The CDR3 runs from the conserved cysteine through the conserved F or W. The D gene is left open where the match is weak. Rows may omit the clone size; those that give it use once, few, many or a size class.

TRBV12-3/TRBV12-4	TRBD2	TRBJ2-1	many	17	CASSFVTSGSRYNEQFF	TGTGCCAGCAGTTTTGTGACTAGCGGGAGTAGGTACAATGAGCAGTTCTTC
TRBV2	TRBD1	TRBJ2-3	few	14	CASSAQGITDTQYF	TGTGCCAGCAGCGCACAGGGGATCACAGATACGCAGTATTTT
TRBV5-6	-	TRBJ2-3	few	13	CASSLGTKDTQYF	TGTGCCAGCAGCTTAGGGACCAAAGATACGCAGTATTTT
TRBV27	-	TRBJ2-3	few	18	CASSLWMGSLRNTDTQYF	TGTGCCAGCAGTTTATGGATGGGGAGCCTACGTAACACAGATACGCAGTATTTT
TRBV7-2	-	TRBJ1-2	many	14	CASSLESSNYGYTF	TGTGCCAGCAGCTTGGAGAGTTCTAACTATGGCTACACCTTC
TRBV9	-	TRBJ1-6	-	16	CASSVGGGSYNSPLHF	TGTGCCAGCAGCGTTGGGGGGGGGTCTTATAATTCACCCCTCCACTTT
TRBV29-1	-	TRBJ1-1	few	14	CSVLPQGGGTEAFF	TGCAGCGTGCTCCCCCAAGGGGGAGGCACTGAAGCTTTCTTT
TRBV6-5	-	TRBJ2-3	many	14	CASTSGPKDHTQYF	TGTGCCAGCACATCGGGCCCAAAAGATCATACGCAGTATTTT
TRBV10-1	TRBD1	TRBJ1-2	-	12	CANIWDRGGYTF	TGCGCCAACATATGGGACAGGGGAGGCTACACCTTC
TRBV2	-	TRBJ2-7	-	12	CASSAGNYEQYF	TGTGCCAGCAGTGCGGGGAACTACGAGCAGTACTTC
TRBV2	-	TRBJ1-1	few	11	CASSEDTEAFF	TGTGCCAGCAGTGAGGACACTGAAGCTTTCTTT
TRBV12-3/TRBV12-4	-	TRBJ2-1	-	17	CASSPRAVGSSYNEQFF	TGTGCCAGCAGTCCCCGGGCGGTGGGAAGCTCCTACAATGAGCAGTTCTTC
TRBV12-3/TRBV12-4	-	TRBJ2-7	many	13	CASSFGQPYEQYF	TGTGCCAGCAGTTTCGGACAGCCCTACGAGCAGTACTTC
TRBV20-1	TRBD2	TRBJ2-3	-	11	CSPDGRATQYF	TGCAGTCCCGACGGGAGGGCGACGCAGTATTTT
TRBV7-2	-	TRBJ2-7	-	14	CASSRRDRSYEQYF	TGTGCCAGCAGCCGCCGGGACCGATCCTACGAGCAGTACTTC
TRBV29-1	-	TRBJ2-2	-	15	CSVQFSPGPAGELFF	TGCAGCGTTCAATTTTCCCCAGGCCCGGCCGGGGAGCTGTTTTTT
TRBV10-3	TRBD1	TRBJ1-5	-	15	CAISEGTASGQPQHF	TGTGCCATCAGTGAAGGGACAGCCTCAGGGCAGCCCCAGCATTTT
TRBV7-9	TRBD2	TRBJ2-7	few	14	CASSLGTTLYEQYF	TGTGCCAGCAGCCTCGGGACTACCCTCTACGAGCAGTACTTC
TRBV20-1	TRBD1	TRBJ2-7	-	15	CSAREGRTGFYEQYF	TGCAGTGCTAGAGAAGGGCGGACAGGGTTCTACGAGCAGTACTTC
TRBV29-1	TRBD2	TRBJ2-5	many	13	CSARREVWETQYF	TGCAGCGCGCGACGGGAGGTGTGGGAGACCCAGTACTTC
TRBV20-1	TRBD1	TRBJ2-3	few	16	CSARNTGTGVSHTQYF	TGCAGTGCTAGAAATACCGGGACAGGGGTGAGCCATACGCAGTATTTT
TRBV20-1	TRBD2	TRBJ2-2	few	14	CSAMAGVGTGELFF	TGCAGTGCTATGGCGGGAGTAGGGACCGGGGAGCTGTTTTTT
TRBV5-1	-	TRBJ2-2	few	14	CASSLAAPPGELFF	TGCGCCAGCAGCTTGGCAGCGCCGCCCGGGGAGCTGTTTTTT
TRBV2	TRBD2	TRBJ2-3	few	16	CASSAHSGGNTDTQYF	TGTGCCAGCAGTGCGCATAGCGGGGGAAACACAGATACGCAGTATTTT
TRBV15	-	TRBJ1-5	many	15	CATSRDHGGNRPQHF	TGTGCCACCAGCAGAGATCATGGAGGGAACAGGCCCCAGCATTTT
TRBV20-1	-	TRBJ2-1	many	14	CSATPTSSYNEQFF	TGCAGTGCCACCCCTACTAGTTCCTACAATGAGCAGTTCTTC
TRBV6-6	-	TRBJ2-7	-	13	CATTLAEYYEQYF	TGTGCCACCACCCTGGCGGAATACTACGAGCAGTACTTC
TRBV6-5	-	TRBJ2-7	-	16	CASSYSGWGTKSEQYF	TGTGCCAGCAGTTACTCGGGATGGGGAACCAAAAGCGAGCAGTACTTC